This entry is about one T cell receptor (beta chain). Its antigen is currently unknown. Per sorted-subset replicate PCR, input was 200 to 250 ng DNA, representing around 29,000 T cell genomes. Assay used: immunoSEQ multiplex PCR; TCRdb lists only in-frame clones, some missing. Of over a million clones in the sample, more than 95% are singletons; the top ten hold 1% to 1.5%. This sample is part of a study of shared clonotypes between healthy human individuals. Study observations and caveats: What rarefaction showed was incomplete sorted-subset sequencing despite large depth. Unshared clonotypes carried lower generation probabilities than those common to all four donors. Compared with memory subsets, naive subsets generally had larger estimated richness.

What was sequenced was naive CD4+ T cells sorted from blood. The subset denotes: CD45RA+ positively selected. The receptor was derived from a man in his thirties or forties in good health.

The CDR3: CASSPRGAEQYF. CDR3 DNA sequence: TGTGCCAGCAGCCCGAGGGGTGCCGAGCAGTACTTC. The chain carries TRBV7-8 and TRBJ2-7, with D perhaps TRBD1 or TRBD2 (5 bases each). The V gene lost 5 bases and the J gene lost 6 bases, with 11 bases spanning the gap. Germline V CDR1 and CDR2: SGHVS, FQNEAQ. The CDR3 is 12 residues long.